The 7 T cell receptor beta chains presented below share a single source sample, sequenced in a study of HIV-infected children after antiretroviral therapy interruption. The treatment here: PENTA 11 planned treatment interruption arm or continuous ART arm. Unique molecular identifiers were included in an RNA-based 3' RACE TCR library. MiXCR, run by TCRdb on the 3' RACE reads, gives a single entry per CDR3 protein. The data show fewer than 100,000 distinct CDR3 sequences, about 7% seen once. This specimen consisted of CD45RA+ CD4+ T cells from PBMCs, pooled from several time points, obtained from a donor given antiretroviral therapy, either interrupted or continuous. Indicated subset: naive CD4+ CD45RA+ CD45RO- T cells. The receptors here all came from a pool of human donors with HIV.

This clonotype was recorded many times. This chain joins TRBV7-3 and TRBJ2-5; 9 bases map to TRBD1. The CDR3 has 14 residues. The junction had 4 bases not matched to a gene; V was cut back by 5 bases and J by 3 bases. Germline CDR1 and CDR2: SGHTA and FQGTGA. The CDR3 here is CASSPDRGEETQYF. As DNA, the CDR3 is TGTGCCAGCAGCCCCGACAGGGGGGAAGAGACCCAGTACTTC.

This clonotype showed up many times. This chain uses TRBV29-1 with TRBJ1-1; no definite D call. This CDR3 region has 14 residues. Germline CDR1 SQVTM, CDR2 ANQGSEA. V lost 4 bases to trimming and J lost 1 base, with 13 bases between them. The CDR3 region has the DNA TGCAGCGTTGCGAGGGCCCCCAAGAACACTGAAGCTTTCTTT. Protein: CSVARAPKNTEAFF.

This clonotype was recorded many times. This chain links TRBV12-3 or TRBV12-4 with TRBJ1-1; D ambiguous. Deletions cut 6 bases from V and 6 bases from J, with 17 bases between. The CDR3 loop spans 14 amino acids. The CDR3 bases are TGTGCCAGCAGGTCGACGGTTCCTGTCTCTGAAGCTTTCTTT. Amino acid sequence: CASRSTVPVSEAFF.

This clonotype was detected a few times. Written as DNA, the CDR3 is TGTGCCACCAGGTCCGGGACTATCGAATACGAGCAGTACTTC. Residues: CATRSGTIEYEQYF. This chain connects TRBV15 to TRBJ2-7; 7 bases align to TRBD2. This CDR3 contains 14 residues. Germline V gene sequence: CDR1 LNHNV, CDR2 YYDKDF (reference sequence). The J segment lost 4 bases and the V segment lost 6 bases, leaving 9 bases of the junction unmatched. The full variable domain, with the rest looked up from reference TRBV15 and TRBJ2-7, is DAMVIQNPRYQVTQFGKPVTLSCSQTLNHNVMYWYQQKSSQAPKLLFHYYDKDFNNEADTPDNFQSRRPNTSFCFLDIRSPGLGDTAMYLCATRSGTIEYEQYFGPGTRLTVT.

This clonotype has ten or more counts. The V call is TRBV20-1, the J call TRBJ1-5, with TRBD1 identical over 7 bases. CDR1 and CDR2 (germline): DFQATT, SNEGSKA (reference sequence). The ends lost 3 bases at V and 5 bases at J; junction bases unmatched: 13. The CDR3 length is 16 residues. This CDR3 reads CSARMGAGGIDQPQHF. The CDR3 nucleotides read TGCAGTGCTAGGATGGGGGCAGGGGGGATTGATCAGCCCCAGCATTTT.

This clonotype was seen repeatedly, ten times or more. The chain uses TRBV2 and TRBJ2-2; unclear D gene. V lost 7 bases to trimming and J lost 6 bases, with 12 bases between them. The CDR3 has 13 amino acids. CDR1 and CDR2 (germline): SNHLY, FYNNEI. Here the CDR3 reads CASTRETAGELFF. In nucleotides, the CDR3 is TGTGCCAGCACTAGGGAAACGGCCGGGGAGCTGTTTTTT.

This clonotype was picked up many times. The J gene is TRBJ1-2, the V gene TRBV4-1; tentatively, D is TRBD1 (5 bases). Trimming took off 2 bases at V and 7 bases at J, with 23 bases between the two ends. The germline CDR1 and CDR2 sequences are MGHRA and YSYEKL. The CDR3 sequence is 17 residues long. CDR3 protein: CASSQPARSRGKRGYTF. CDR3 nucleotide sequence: TGCGCCAGCAGCCAACCCGCTCGGTCCCGGGGCAAACGTGGCTACACCTTC.